What follows describes a single TCR beta chain. Some clones are missing from TCRdb's copy, which holds only in-frame ones; the method was immunoSEQ multiplex PCR. The top ten hold about 1.3% of the sample, which has some 220,000 clones, about 80% seen once. The data were obtained in a study of blood T cell repertoires in COVID-19. Study at large: Samples came from the United States, Italy and Spain, spanning acute and convalescent COVID-19.

Participant ages covered about 18 to 95 years across 24 US areas. Per germline, CDR1 MGHDK and CDR2 SYGVNS. The CDR3 has 13 residues. The chain is built from TRBV25-1 and TRBJ1-2, with 9 nucleotides matching TRBD1. Sequencing was done on a sample of PBMCs or T cells enriched from blood (not recorded which). The source of this sequence is a woman in her 40s with acute COVID-19. The CDR3 coding sequence is TGTGCTACCATTAGGGACAGGGTGTGGGGCTACACCTTC. The encoded protein is CATIRDRVWGYTF.